The clone carrying this TCR beta chain was picked up one time. Its antigen is as yet unknown. These data originate in a study of shared clonotypes between healthy human individuals. Turning to the study itself: Three plates each covered CD4 naive and memory; CD8 naive two, CD8 memory one.

This table comes from immunoSEQ multiplex PCR, and its TCRdb copy is limited to in-frame clones, with some not included. The table includes 2,500,000 or so clones, 93% detected once. Whole-study findings and limits: Larger estimated richness was generally seen in naive subsets than in memory subsets. The sole specimen, blood, was sampled, and tissue repertoires likely differ.

V was cut by 1 base and J by 4 bases, with 14 bases left in between. Germline V gives CDR1 MGHRA, CDR2 YSYEKL. The CDR3 is made up of 15 amino acids. The V gene is TRBV4-1, the J gene TRBJ2-7; possibly TRBD2 for D (5 bases). The clonotype originates from a man aged 18 to 30 in good health. Some clones in this sample may be carry-over from other donors' samples. Sequenced input: naive CD4+ T cells from PBMCs. The subset: CD45RA+ positively selected. This CDR3 is CASSQVLGRGYEQYF. The DNA of the CDR3 is TGCGCCAGCAGCCAAGTTTTGGGTCGAGGGTACGAGCAGTACTTC.